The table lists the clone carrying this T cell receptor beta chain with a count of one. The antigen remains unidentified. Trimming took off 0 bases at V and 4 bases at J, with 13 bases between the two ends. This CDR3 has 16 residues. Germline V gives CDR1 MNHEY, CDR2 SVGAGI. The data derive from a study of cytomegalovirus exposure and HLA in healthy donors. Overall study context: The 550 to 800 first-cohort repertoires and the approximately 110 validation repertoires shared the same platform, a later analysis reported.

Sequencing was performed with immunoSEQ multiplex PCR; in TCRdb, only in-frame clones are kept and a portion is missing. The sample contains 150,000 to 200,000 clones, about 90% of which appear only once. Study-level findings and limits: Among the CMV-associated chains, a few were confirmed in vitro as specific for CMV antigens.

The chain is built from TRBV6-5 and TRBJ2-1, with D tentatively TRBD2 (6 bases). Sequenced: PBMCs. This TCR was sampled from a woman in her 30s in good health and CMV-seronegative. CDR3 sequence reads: CASSYSGGRAYNEQFF. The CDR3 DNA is TGTGCCAGCAGTTACTCGGGGGGAAGAGCGTACAATGAGCAGTTCTTC.